The subject of this entry is one T cell receptor (beta chain). Primers: 60 Vbeta forward and 13 Jbeta reverse. Using immunoSEQ multiplex PCR, the repertoire was profiled, and TCRdb retains in-frame clones only, with some absent. The sample lists over 90,000 clones, around four fifths occurring once. This sample is drawn from a study of cytomegalovirus exposure and HLA in healthy donors. Study in general: Samples from HLA-typed donors yielded 65 million to 90 million unique TCRs in an early data release.

CDR3 size: 12 residues. V was clipped by 5 bases and J by 4 bases, with 11 bases between them. CDR1 GTSNPN and CDR2 SVGIG come from the germline V gene (reference sequence). The chain uses TRBV30 and TRBJ1-2; D unclear. Sample: PBMCs. This clonotype originated in a man in his forties in good health and CMV-seronegative. CDR3 in DNA: TGTGCCTGGTCGACACAGCCCTATGGCTACACCTTC. Translated, it gives CAWSTQPYGYTF.